Listed below are T cell receptor beta chains from one sample, sequenced in a study of PD-1 blockade in mismatch repair-deficient tumors. Using immunoSEQ multiplex PCR, the repertoire was profiled, and TCRdb retains in-frame clones only, with some absent. Here the sample spans some 100,000 clones, 70% to 85% being singletons. The sample in question was peripheral blood, obtained 30 to 36 weeks after starting pembrolizumab. These receptors were obtained from an adult with mismatch repair-deficient cancer. Each CDR3 is given with its conserved first and last residue. Each record gives: V gene, CDR3 protein.

V gene: TRBV5-1; CDR3 protein: CASSSGLAGGSTDTQYF
V gene: TRBV6-5; CDR3 protein: CASSYVPGELFF
V gene: TRBV7-9; CDR3 protein: CASSLGRGRYNEQFF
V gene: TRBV4-1; CDR3 protein: CASSSTSGSSYEQYF
V gene: TRBV7-2; CDR3 protein: CASSITGGVGTDTQYF
V gene: TRBV6-1; CDR3 protein: CASSEQQGWWEQYF
V gene: TRBV28; CDR3 protein: CASSPDRSYNQPQHF
V gene: TRBV5-1; CDR3 protein: CASSLSGDTGANVLTF
V gene: TRBV7-9; CDR3 protein: CASSLGAQPQHF
V gene: TRBV5-4; CDR3 protein: CASSLAPPPDTQYF
V gene: TRBV13; CDR3 protein: CASSRFLSGSWVGELFF
V gene: TRBV7-9; CDR3 protein: CASSLSAYEQYF
V gene: TRBV2; CDR3 protein: CASRPGTGTEKLFF
V gene: TRBV14; CDR3 protein: CASSDRVHEKLFF
V gene: TRBV5-1; CDR3 protein: CASSLQQGDTDTQYF
V gene: TRBV10-3; CDR3 protein: CAIGGTAEGEQYF
V gene: TRBV14; CDR3 protein: CASRGEGEEFF
V gene: TRBV5-1; CDR3 protein: CASSLEGRSTDTQYF
V gene: TRBV19; CDR3 protein: CASSTLGAANEKLFF
V gene: TRBV5-1; CDR3 protein: CASRSAGETDTQYF
V gene: TRBV5-1; CDR3 protein: CASSSRTANTEAFF
V gene: TRBV7-2; CDR3 protein: CASSSGQGLNQPQHF
V gene: TRBV13; CDR3 protein: CASSRLGPRPDTQYF
V gene: TRBV18; CDR3 protein: CASSPPSGSFGELFF
V gene: TRBV10-2; CDR3 protein: CASSATGTGATEAFF
V gene: TRBV5-6; CDR3 protein: CASSSTWGEPEGSNQPQHF
V gene: TRBV11-3; CDR3 protein: CASSLVVGGSKAYEQYF
V gene: TRBV7-3; CDR3 protein: CASSPGRTSYEQYF
V gene: TRBV9; CDR3 protein: CASKGSTGELFF
V gene: TRBV4-3; CDR3 protein: CASSQDQAGGWQETQYF
V gene: TRBV7-3; CDR3 protein: CASSPDMQGLAFF
V gene: TRBV7-9; CDR3 protein: CASSLGDHTYNEQFF
V gene: TRBV30; CDR3 protein: CAWSSRDRGMYEQFF
V gene: TRBV6-1; CDR3 protein: CASRIRPNSGNTIYF
V gene: TRBV6-4; CDR3 protein: CASSGLAGTLLPHEQFF
V gene: TRBV7-9; CDR3 protein: CASSVKGSGEQYF
V gene: TRBV2; CDR3 protein: CASSESGFEQYF
V gene: TRBV11-2; CDR3 protein: CASSSGTSGRAGETQYF
V gene: TRBV14; CDR3 protein: CASSQVGRNEQFF
V gene: TRBV29-1; CDR3 protein: CSVGQGHNQPQHF
V gene: TRBV30; CDR3 protein: CAWSTYGGAQEQYF
V gene: TRBV10-3; CDR3 protein: CAITRGGSGNTGELFF
V gene: TRBV5-6; CDR3 protein: CASSSGLAGDNEQFF
V gene: TRBV6-1; CDR3 protein: CASSESRYGYTF
V gene: TRBV6-1; CDR3 protein: CASSEVYIRNTEAFF
V gene: TRBV5-6; CDR3 protein: CASSEGAVGGPNYGYTF
V gene: TRBV18; CDR3 protein: CASSPPQGAAGELFF